Listed here are 21 T cell receptor beta chains from one sample, sequenced in a study of Graves' ophthalmopathy and Graves' hyperthyroidism. Amplification of TCR beta CDR3 regions used RNA transcripts. HTBI primers were employed in first-round RT-PCR, then a second-round multiplex PCR followed. TCRdb re-analysed the multiplex PCR reads in MiXCR, keeping a single row per CDR3 protein. The sample includes about half a million distinct CDR3 sequences, approximately 15% of them seen just once. The sample was blood. These receptors came from a young woman with Graves' ophthalmopathy.

This clonotype was counted many times. This chain uses TRBV30 with TRBJ1-1; D remains ambiguous. The CDR3 spans 13 residues. The V gene lost 1 base and the J gene lost 2 bases, with 8 bases spanning the gap. Germline V gives CDR1 GTSNPN, CDR2 SVGIG (reference sequence). CDR3: CAWSAEGNTEAFF. For the CDR3, the DNA is TGTGCCTGGAGTGCTGAGGGAAACACTGAAGCTTTCTTT.

This clonotype came up many times. The genes are TRBV28 and TRBJ1-1; 7 bases map to TRBD1. CDR1 and CDR2 (germline): MDHEN, SYDVKM. Losses at the gene ends were 7 bases for V and 2 bases for J; bases not matched to a gene: 10. CDR3 length: 15 amino acids. As DNA, the CDR3 is TGTGCCAGCACCATCCCCGGGACAGCTAACACTGAAGCTTTCTTT. The encoded protein is CASTIPGTANTEAFF.

The V gene is TRBV3-1, the J gene TRBJ1-6; the D is unclear. The CDR3 covers 17 residues. V was clipped by 1 base and J by 0 bases, with 10 bases between them. Germline V gene data show CDR1 as LGHDT and CDR2 as YNNKEL (reference sequence). DNA for the CDR3: TGTGCCAGCAGCCAAGGGACCGCTTTCTCCTATAATTCACCCCTCCACTTT. This gives the protein CASSQGTAFSYNSPLHF. The full variable domain, its missing parts supplied by reference TRBV3-1 and TRBJ1-6, is DTAVSQTPKYLVTQMGNDKSIKCEQNLGHDTMYWYKQDSKKFLKIMFSYNNKELIINETVPNRFSPKSPDKAHLNLHINSLELGDSAVYFCASSQGTAFSYNSPLHFGNGTRLTVT.

This clonotype was seen ten or more times. The V call is TRBV28, the J call TRBJ2-2; the D gene is possibly TRBD1 (5 bases). V lost 3 bases and J 7 bases, leaving 9 bases between the germline ends. The CDR3 is 13 amino acids. The germline CDR1 and CDR2 sequences are MDHEN and SYDVKM. The CDR3 here is CASSFGAGGELFF. The CDR3 DNA follows: TGTGCCAGCAGTTTTGGGGCTGGCGGGGAGCTGTTTTTT.

This clonotype was observed many times. This rearrangement joins TRBV11-2 to TRBJ1-2; D call uncertain. Germline CDR1 reads SGHAT; CDR2 reads FQNNGV. The CDR3 has 14 residues. Trimming left V 0 bases short and J 2 bases short, with 7 bases between. CDR3 sequence: CASSLDRLNYGYTF. The CDR3 DNA reads TGTGCCAGCAGCTTAGATCGTTTGAACTATGGCTACACCTTC.

This clonotype was observed many times. The chain uses TRBV28 and TRBJ2-7; TRBD1 might be the D (5 bases). The CDR3 sequence is 13 residues long. V gave up 8 bases and J gave up 5 bases, with 16 bases separating them. Germline V gene data show CDR1 as MDHEN and CDR2 as SYDVKM. CDR3 protein: CASGIDSPNEQYF. Here the CDR3 DNA reads TGTGCCAGCGGAATAGACAGTCCGAACGAGCAGTACTTC.

This clonotype was found many times. The J gene is TRBJ1-2, the V gene TRBV12-3 or TRBV12-4; D remains ambiguous. This CDR3 is built from 13 residues. Trimming removed 5 bases from V and 0 bases from J, with 7 bases in between. Here the CDR3 DNA reads TGTGCCAGCAGTCCACGGCCTAACTATGGCTACACCTTC. The encoded protein is CASSPRPNYGYTF.

This clonotype was seen many times. The chain combines TRBV28 with TRBJ2-7; D is ambiguous. Germline CDR1 and CDR2: MDHEN and SYDVKM. The CDR3 has 15 residues. V lost 6 bases and J lost 5, with 20 bases in between. The CDR3 here is CASRQLDNFLNEQYF. For the CDR3, the DNA is TGTGCCAGCAGGCAACTGGATAATTTTTTGAACGAGCAGTACTTC.

This clonotype has a count of ten or more. The V call is TRBV28, the J call TRBJ1-2; 10 bases are shared with TRBD1. The J segment lost 12 bases and the V segment lost 5 bases, leaving 3 bases of the junction unmatched. Germline-derived CDR1 and CDR2 are MDHEN and SYDVKM. This CDR3 region has 11 residues. CDR3: CASSLGQGHTF. CDR3 sequence (DNA): TGTGCCAGCAGTCTGGGACAGGGGCACACCTTC.

At least ten counts were recorded for this clonotype. This chain uses TRBV7-2 with TRBJ2-7; 7 nucleotides agree with TRBD1. Unmatched junction bases numbered 10, after V lost 4 bases and J lost 7 bases. Germline loops: CDR1 SGHTA, CDR2 FQGNSA. The CDR3 runs 14 residues. The CDR3 DNA follows: TGTGCCAGCAGCTCCCCAGGGGGTAGCCTAGAGCAGTACTTC. Its translation is CASSSPGGSLEQYF.

This chain connects TRBV6-1 to TRBJ1-2, with TRBD1 as a possible D gene (6 bases). The germline gives CDR1 MNHNS, CDR2 SASEGT. Trimming removed 4 bases at V and 9 bases at J, with 9 bases between. There are 11 residues in the CDR3. The DNA of the CDR3 is TGTGCCAGCAGTGCCGGACAGCGCTACACCTTC. Translating gives CASSAGQRYTF.

This clonotype was picked up many times. The gene calls are TRBV6-1 and TRBJ1-5; D remains ambiguous. V shed 6 bases and J shed 3 bases, with 15 bases lying between them. The length of the CDR3 is 15 residues. Germline V gene sequence: CDR1 MNHNS, CDR2 SASEGT. The CDR3 sequence is CASRTRTDFNQPQHF. The CDR3 nucleotides read TGTGCCAGCAGAACCCGGACGGATTTCAATCAGCCCCAGCATTTT.

This clonotype came up many times. The CDR3, as DNA: TGTGCCAGCAGTTTATGGGGTGAGGAGCTGTTTTTT. This gives the protein CASSLWGEELFF. The chain employs TRBV12-3 or TRBV12-4 and TRBJ2-2; D gene ambiguous. V dropped 2 bases and J dropped 10 bases, with 8 bases sitting between them. The CDR3 has 12 residues.

The CDR3 bases are TGCAGTGCTAACCCCGGGACAGGGGTTTTTCTCTACGAGCAGTACTTC. Amino acid sequence: CSANPGTGVFLYEQYF. The J gene is TRBJ2-7, the V gene TRBV20-1, with 10 positions matching TRBD1. Germline values: CDR1 DFQATT, CDR2 SNEGSKA (reference sequence). V shed 4 bases, J shed 3 bases, and the junction held 12 bases outside the gene matches. CDR3 size: 16 residues.

This clonotype appeared many times. The rearrangement joins TRBV27 to TRBJ1-2, with D perhaps TRBD1 (5 bases). V lost 6 bases and J lost 8, with 13 bases in between. The CDR3 has 12 amino acids. Germline assignment: CDR1 MNHEY and CDR2 SMNVEV (reference sequence). Here the CDR3 reads CASRDRAGGYTF. The CDR3 coding sequence is TGTGCCAGCAGGGATCGGGCAGGGGGCTACACCTTC.

The chain uses TRBV2 and TRBJ2-1; D not resolved. V was trimmed by 4 bases and J by 3 bases, leaving 10 bases between them. CDR3 size: 14 residues. Germline V CDR1 and CDR2: SNHLY, FYNNEI. The CDR3 DNA follows: TGTGCCAGCAGTGTGTCCCCAAGCTACAATGAGCAGTTCTTC. Translated, it gives CASSVSPSYNEQFF.

This clonotype has a handful of counts. The rearrangement uses TRBV29-1 and TRBJ1-5, with TRBD1 matching over 7 bases. CDR1 is SQVTM, CDR2 ANQGSEA, per germline. V shed 4 bases and J 0 bases; nucleotides not matched to a gene: 9. This CDR3 comprises 16 residues. The CDR3 spells CSVAERGQGSNQPQHF. As DNA, the CDR3 is TGCAGCGTTGCTGAGAGGGGGCAGGGTAGCAATCAGCCCCAGCATTTT.

This clonotype has only a few counts. V usage is TRBV2 and J usage is TRBJ1-2; 7 nucleotides line up with TRBD1. From germline, CDR1 is SNHLY and CDR2 FYNNEI. The CDR3 spans 16 residues. After removal of 6 bases from V and 4 bases from J, the junction contained 14 bases not matched to a gene. The CDR3 loop reads CASRGDSTLSLYGYTF. The CDR3 DNA reads as TGTGCCAGCAGGGGGGACAGCACCCTCTCTCTCTATGGCTACACCTTC.

The rearrangement uses TRBV6-1 and TRBJ2-5; no reliable D call. CDR1 MNHNS and CDR2 SASEGT come from the germline V gene. The CDR3 sequence is 14 residues long. V lost 3 bases and J lost 5, with 13 bases in between. The CDR3 DNA sequence: TGTGCCAGCAGTGAGGCCCTCCTCCGGGAGACCCAGTACTTC. It specifies CASSEALLRETQYF.

This clonotype was counted ten times or more. The rearrangement uses TRBV20-1 and TRBJ1-2, with 12 nucleotides matching TRBD1. Germline trimming cut 0 bases from V and 6 bases from J; bases unmatched to any gene: 20. The CDR3 has 20 amino acids. CDR1 is DFQATT and CDR2 is SNEGSKA in the germline V gene (reference sequence). CDR3: CSARDGSGTGGFNVVNGYTF. CDR3 coding DNA: TGCAGTGCTAGAGATGGATCCGGGACAGGGGGCTTTAATGTAGTAAATGGCTACACCTTC.

The J gene is TRBJ2-5, the V gene TRBV25-1; D is unclear. From germline, CDR1 is MGHDK and CDR2 SYGVNS. This CDR3 spans 14 amino acids. V was cut by 0 bases and J by 5 bases, with 10 bases left in between. CDR3: CASSEYPPEETQYF. The CDR3 DNA is TGTGCCAGCAGTGAATATCCCCCGGAGGAGACCCAGTACTTC.